The 19 T cell receptor beta chains in this list originate from one sample, sequenced in a study of blood T cells in healthy people across ages. A second PCR of 7 to 11 cycles used a sample-barcoded 5' primer and a J-beta primer mix. TCRdb re-derived calls from the 5' RACE reads in MiXCR, one entry per CDR3 protein. The profile covers more than 700,000 distinct CDR3 sequences, with 46% appearing a single time and about a sixth taken by the ten largest. Sequencing was performed on blood. The receptors come from a man at least 80 years old in good health.

The chain employs TRBV12-3 or TRBV12-4 and TRBJ2-3; D possibly matches TRBD1 or TRBD2 (5 bases each). CDR3 size: 10 residues. Trimming pared 5 bases from V and 10 bases from J, leaving 7 bases between. The CDR3, as DNA: TGTGCCAGCAGTCGAGGGGCGCAGTATTTT. Amino acid sequence: CASSRGAQYF.

The V gene is TRBV20-1, the J gene TRBJ2-4, with 7 bases fitting TRBD1. TRBJ2-7 explains the end of the DNA better; the J call may be wrong. The CDR3 covers 13 residues. Germline V lookup: CDR1 DFQATT, CDR2 SNEGSKA (reference sequence). This CDR3 is CSVATGPSYEQYF. The CDR3 DNA reads TGCAGTGTTGCGACAGGGCCATCCTACGAGCAGTACTTC.

The chain employs TRBV20-1 and TRBJ2-3, with 7 bases matching TRBD2. Per germline, CDR1 DFQATT and CDR2 SNEGSKA (reference sequence). This CDR3 has 18 residues. J lost 0 bases, V lost 3 bases, and 15 bases had no gene match. The CDR3 sequence is CSARGFLAASLSTDTQYF. CDR3 coding DNA: TGCAGTGCTAGGGGCTTCCTAGCGGCATCGCTTAGCACAGATACGCAGTATTTT.

In this sample, this clonotype turned up many times. The chain uses TRBV5-1 and TRBJ2-1, with D perhaps given as TRBD1 or TRBD2 (5 bases each). CDR3 length: 16 amino acids. V lost 0 bases to trimming and J lost 6 bases, with 16 bases between them. CDR1 SGHRS and CDR2 YFSETQ come from the germline V gene. The CDR3: CASSLDGDRRFNEQFF. In DNA, the CDR3 is TGCGCCAGCAGCTTGGATGGGGACCGTAGATTCAATGAGCAGTTCTTC.

Here the CDR3 reads CASMIRVNHYEQYF. The CDR3 DNA reads as TGTGCCAGCATGATCAGGGTGAACCACTACGAGCAGTACTTC. V is TRBV2 and J is TRBJ2-7, with D maybe TRBD1 (5 bases). Trimming left V 7 bases short and J 3 bases short, with 16 bases between. Germline V gene sequence: CDR1 SNHLY, CDR2 FYNNEI. The CDR3 sequence is 14 residues long.

The V call is TRBV4-3, the J call TRBJ1-6; 7 bases fit TRBD1. This CDR3 is 15 amino acids long. Germline V gene lookup returns CDR1 LGHNA and CDR2 YSLEER. V shed 5 bases, J shed 2 bases, and the junction held 3 bases outside the gene matches. CDR3 DNA sequence: TGCGCCAGCAGCGCGGGACAGACCTATAATTCACCCCTCCACTTT. As protein: CASSAGQTYNSPLHF.

Many counts were recorded for this clonotype. This sequence joins TRBV29-1 and TRBJ2-5; D may correspond to TRBD1 or TRBD2 (5 bases each). The V gene lost 0 bases and the J gene lost 6 bases, with 14 bases spanning the gap. This CDR3 is 14 amino acids long. The germline CDR1 and CDR2 sequences are SQVTM and ANQGSEA. The CDR3 spells CSVEDLGAGKTQYF. Written as DNA, the CDR3 is TGCAGCGTTGAAGATTTAGGGGCCGGGAAGACCCAGTACTTC.

The V and J genes are TRBV5-1 and TRBJ1-2, with a tentative D call TRBD1 (5 bases). The germline V and J ends were trimmed by 4 bases and 0 bases, with 10 bases remaining between them. There are 14 residues in the CDR3. The germline gives CDR1 SGHRS, CDR2 YFSETQ. The chain's CDR3 is CASSVDSTNYGYTF. The CDR3 DNA follows: TGCGCCAGCAGCGTTGACAGCACTAACTATGGCTACACCTTC.

The chain employs TRBV20-1 and TRBJ2-1; D not certain. The CDR3 covers 13 residues. Germline V gene sequence: CDR1 DFQATT, CDR2 SNEGSKA (reference sequence). Trimming took off 0 bases at V and 10 bases at J, with 13 bases between the two ends. CDR3 bases: TGCAGTGCTAGAGACCCCGGTCGCTGGGAGCAGTTCTTC. Protein sequence: CSARDPGRWEQFF.

The genes are TRBV7-8 and TRBJ2-3; TRBD1 aligns across 10 bases. With 5 bases clipped from V and 3 bases from J, the junction kept 5 bases outside the gene matches. Germline V CDR1 and CDR2: SGHVS, FQNEAQ. The CDR3 contains 15 residues. The CDR3 region is CASSPPGQGTDTQYF. The DNA for the CDR3 is TGTGCCAGCAGCCCGCCGGGACAGGGGACAGATACGCAGTATTTT.

The chain joins TRBV10-2 to TRBJ2-3; 7 bases agree with TRBD2. The CDR3 spans 15 residues. Looked up from germline, CDR1 is WSHSY and CDR2 is SAAADI. V dropped 0 bases and J dropped 2; count of bases not matched to a gene: 2. The CDR3: CASSESGGTTDTQYF. CDR3 sequence (DNA): TGCGCCAGCAGTGAGTCGGGGGGGACCACAGATACGCAGTATTTT.

This clonotype was detected once. The CDR3 nucleotides read TGTGCCAGTCATTCTCCAACTAATGAAAAACTGTTTTTT. Its protein is CASHSPTNEKLFF. The chain carries TRBV2 and TRBJ1-4; D not resolved. The CDR3 is made up of 13 amino acids. CDR1 SNHLY and CDR2 FYNNEI come from the germline V gene. V lost 9 bases to trimming and J lost 0 bases, with 8 bases between them.

V usage is TRBV5-1 and J usage is TRBJ2-3; D perhaps matches TRBD2 (5 bases). V was clipped by 6 bases and J by 0 bases, with 8 bases between them. This CDR3 is built from 13 residues. In germline, CDR1 is SGHRS, CDR2 YFSETQ. The CDR3, as DNA: TGCGCCAGCACGTCGGGAAGCACAGATACGCAGTATTTT. This encodes CASTSGSTDTQYF.

The V gene is TRBV11-3, the J gene TRBJ2-1; 12 positions match TRBD1. Germline assignment: CDR1 SGHNT and CDR2 YENEEA. Losses at the gene ends were 4 bases for V and 6 bases for J; bases not matched to a gene: 4. This CDR3 contains 15 residues. The CDR3 region is CASSSRDRGPNEQFF. Here the CDR3 DNA reads TGTGCCAGCAGCTCCCGGGACAGGGGGCCCAATGAGCAGTTCTTC.

This clonotype was recorded a few times. The genes are TRBV28 and TRBJ2-7, with 10 bases that match TRBD1. This CDR3 has 15 residues. V was pared by 6 bases and J by 3 bases, with 8 bases of the junction left unmatched. The germline CDR1 and CDR2 sequences are MDHEN and SYDVKM. CDR3 DNA sequence: TGTGCCAGCAGAACCGACAGGGGGCGCGTCTACGAGCAGTACTTC. It yields the protein CASRTDRGRVYEQYF.

The genes are TRBV20-1 and TRBJ2-1; 11 bases map to TRBD2. The CDR3 spans 16 residues. J gave up 4 bases and V 0 bases, and 5 bases lay outside the gene matches. Germline V CDR1 and CDR2: DFQATT, SNEGSKA (reference sequence). CDR3 sequence (DNA): TGCAGTGCTAGAGACCCGGGACTAGCGGTATACAATGAGCAGTTCTTC. Its translation: CSARDPGLAVYNEQFF.

This clonotype was detected only a few times. The CDR3 region has the DNA TGTGCCAGCAGCCAAGAACAGAGATCGAACACTGAAGCTTTCTTT. Translated, it gives CASSQEQRSNTEAFF. J is TRBJ1-1 and V is TRBV14; D unresolved. The CDR3 has 15 amino acids. Looked up from germline, CDR1 is SGHDN and CDR2 is FVKESK. V was clipped by 0 bases and J by 1 base, with 9 bases between them.

The chain carries TRBV7-2 and TRBJ2-5, with 7 nucleotides matching TRBD2. The CDR3 is 13 amino acids. V was pared by 11 bases and J by 1 base, with 7 bases of the junction left unmatched. Germline values: CDR1 SGHTA, CDR2 FQGNSA. The DNA of the CDR3 is TGTGCCGTCGCGGGGGTGGTCCAAGAGACCCAGTACTTC. It translates to CAVAGVVQETQYF.

The chain recombines TRBV20-1 with TRBJ1-4; 11 nucleotides align to TRBD1. The germline gives CDR1 DFQATT, CDR2 SNEGSKA (reference sequence). The CDR3 extends over 13 amino acids. J was trimmed by 6 bases and V by 4 bases; bases with no gene match: 1. CDR3 coding DNA: TGCAGTGCTAAGGGACAGGGGGATGAAAAACTGTTTTTT. It codes for CSAKGQGDEKLFF.